What follows are 29 T cell receptor beta chains derived from one specimen sequenced in a study of T cell responses to AZD1222 COVID-19 vaccine. Some clones are missing from TCRdb's copy, which holds only in-frame ones; the method was immunoSEQ multiplex PCR. The sample lists about 100,000 clones, around 90% occurring once. This specimen was peripheral blood, taken on day 0 of AZD1222 vaccination. All receptors come from an adult in good health.

The J gene is TRBJ2-7, the V gene TRBV19; the match to TRBD2 covers 12 bases. The CDR3 runs to 14 residues. Trimming at V came to 4 bases and at J to 4 bases, leaving 2 bases not matched to a gene. Germline assignment: CDR1 LNHDA and CDR2 SQIVND (reference sequence). CDR3 residues: CASSTGLAGYEQYF. CDR3 DNA: TGTGCCAGTAGTACGGGACTAGCGGGTTACGAGCAGTACTTC.

This chain uses TRBV10-1 with TRBJ1-2; D is undetermined. The germline V and J ends were trimmed by 6 bases and 1 base, with 9 bases remaining between them. The V gene's germline CDR1 is WNHNN and CDR2 SYGVQD (reference sequence). The CDR3 loop spans 13 amino acids. The CDR3, as DNA: TGCGCCAGCAGCGCCGACCTTAACTATGGCTACACCTTC. Translating gives CASSADLNYGYTF.

The gene calls are TRBV7-8 and TRBJ2-7, with TRBD2 identical over 10 bases. The CDR3 has 18 amino acids. The V and J ends lost 2 bases and 4 bases, in that order; junction bases with no gene match: 14. CDR1 is SGHVS and CDR2 is FQNEAQ in the germline V gene. The CDR3 reads CASSLTRLAGAAGYEQYF. For the CDR3, the DNA is TGTGCCAGCAGCTTAACGCGCCTAGCGGGAGCCGCGGGGTACGAGCAGTACTTC.

This chain links TRBV10-2 with TRBJ2-3, with 9 bases fitting TRBD2. The CDR3 is 14 amino acids. The V segment lost 6 bases and the J segment 2 bases; nucleotides outside the gene matches: 3. Germline V gene sequence: CDR1 WSHSY, CDR2 SAAADI. The CDR3, as DNA: TGCGCCAGCAGCGTAGCGGGGGTCACAGATACGCAGTATTTT. This translates into CASSVAGVTDTQYF.

The chain links TRBV6-6 to TRBJ2-5; the match to TRBD1 covers 9 bases. Germline lookup yields CDR1 MNHNY and CDR2 SVGAGI (reference sequence). The CDR3 has 14 residues. Unmatched junction bases numbered 3, after V lost 4 bases and J lost 3 bases. CDR3 DNA sequence: TGTGCCAGCAGTTTTGGGACAGGGAAAGAGACCCAGTACTTC. Translated, it gives CASSFGTGKETQYF.

This sequence joins TRBV29-1 and TRBJ2-7; TRBD1 is a possible D gene (6 bases). Germline V gene lookup returns CDR1 SQVTM and CDR2 ANQGSEA. V was pared by 5 bases and J by 4 bases, with 12 bases between. CDR3 length: 12 amino acids. In DNA form, the CDR3 reads TGCAGCGTTCGTCGGCAGGGGTACGAGCAGTACTTC. Its translation is CSVRRQGYEQYF.

This chain joins TRBV7-3 and TRBJ2-3; no clear D gene. CDR1 is SGHTA, CDR2 FQGTGA, per germline. The CDR3 is made up of 12 amino acids. V was clipped by 5 bases and J by 5 bases, with 8 bases between them. The CDR3 DNA sequence: TGTGCCAGCAGCCCGGCCGGAGATACGCAGTATTTT. This translates into CASSPAGDTQYF.

The genes are TRBV3-1 (or the pseudogene TRBV3-2) and TRBJ2-3; tentatively, D is TRBD2 (5 bases). Trimming shortened V by 2 bases and J by 5 bases, and 8 bases separated the two germline ends. The germline gives CDR1 LGHDT, CDR2 YNNKEL (reference sequence). This CDR3 region has 13 residues. CDR3 in DNA: TGTGCCAGCAGCCAAACCGGGGTAGATACGCAGTATTTT. Residues: CASSQTGVDTQYF.

The chain employs TRBV6-2 or TRBV6-3 and TRBJ2-7; a weak D match, TRBD2 (6 bases). This CDR3 contains 16 residues. Trimming removed 2 bases at V and 0 bases at J, with 14 bases between. Germline V gene lookup returns CDR1 MNHEY and CDR2 SVGEGT. The CDR3 DNA reads TGTGCCAGCAGTTACGGCGGGGTAAAAAGCTCCTACGAGCAGTACTTC. Translation: CASSYGGVKSSYEQYF.

V usage is TRBV28 and J usage is TRBJ2-3; unclear D gene. The CDR3 extends over 10 amino acids. Trimming removed 5 bases from V and 9 bases from J, with 6 bases in between. CDR1 and CDR2 from the germline V gene are MDHEN and SYDVKM. The CDR3 bases are TGTGCCAGCAGTACCCGGACGCAGTATTTT. It translates to CASSTRTQYF.

This clone was counted only a few times. The chain links TRBV18 to TRBJ2-5, with D tentatively TRBD1 (6 bases). Germline V gene sequence: CDR1 KGHSH, CDR2 LQKENI. The V and J ends lost 5 bases and 2 bases respectively, with 9 bases between them. The CDR3 is 13 amino acids. The CDR3 sequence: CASSIGTQETQYF. The CDR3 DNA follows: TGTGCCAGCTCAATAGGGACACAAGAGACCCAGTACTTC.

CDR3 loop: CASSLYSGDGYTF. The CDR3 DNA sequence: TGTGCCAGCAGTTTATACTCCGGGGATGGCTACACCTTC. The chain is built from TRBV12-3 or TRBV12-4 and TRBJ1-2; D call uncertain. Between the trimmed V and J ends, which lost 2 bases and 6 bases, there was a span of 10 bases. There are 13 residues in the CDR3.

This chain links TRBV7-6 with TRBJ2-4, with 10 bases matching TRBD1. V lost 0 bases to trimming and J lost 6 bases; unmatched junction nucleotides: 8. This CDR3 comprises 17 residues. In germline, CDR1 is SGHVS, CDR2 FNYEAQ. CDR3 sequence (DNA): TGTGCCAGCAGCTTAGCGTTGGGACAGGGGTACATAAACATTCAGTACTTC. Protein sequence: CASSLALGQGYINIQYF. Using reference TRBV7-6 and TRBJ2-4 for the parts outside the CDR3, the full variable domain is GAGVSQSPRYKVTKRGQDVALRCDPISGHVSLYWYRQALGQGPEFLTYFNYEAQQDKSGLPNDRFSAERPEGSISTLTIQRTEQRDSAMYRCASSLALGQGYINIQYFGAGTRLSVL.

The chain is built from TRBV27 and TRBJ2-7, with 8 bases that match TRBD2. CDR1 and CDR2 (germline): MNHEY, SMNVEV (reference sequence). There are 15 residues in the CDR3. V dropped 2 bases and J dropped 2; count of bases not matched to a gene: 5. CDR3 sequence (DNA): TGTGCCAGCAGTTTAAGGACTAGCAGAGCCTACGAGCAGTACTTC. It translates to CASSLRTSRAYEQYF.

The chain uses TRBV11-1 and TRBJ2-3; 7 bases are shared with TRBD2. CDR1 is SGHAT and CDR2 is FQDESV in the germline V gene (reference sequence). This CDR3 is built from 16 residues. The ends lost 4 bases at V and 3 bases at J; junction bases unmatched: 10. The CDR3 loop is CASSYSLAAFTDTQYF. The CDR3 DNA reads as TGTGCCAGCAGCTACTCCCTAGCGGCCTTTACAGATACGCAGTATTTT.

V and J are TRBV19 and TRBJ1-2; TRBD1 is a possible D gene (6 bases). V lost 5 bases, J lost 1 base, and 14 bases lay in between. Germline V lookup: CDR1 LNHDA, CDR2 SQIVND (reference sequence). CDR3 length: 15 amino acids. CDR3 residues: CASSPTDSLNYGYTF. CDR3 nucleotide sequence: TGTGCCAGTAGTCCGACGGACAGCCTTAACTATGGCTACACCTTC.

The V call is TRBV10-3, the J call TRBJ1-3; 8 positions agree with TRBD1. CDR3 length equals 12 residues. CDR1 is ENHRY and CDR2 is SYGVKD in the germline V gene. Unmatched junction bases numbered 6, after V lost 6 bases and J lost 11 bases. CDR3 amino acids: CAISTGQGAIYF. CDR3 coding DNA: TGTGCCATCAGCACTGGACAGGGCGCCATATATTTT.

V usage is TRBV5-1 and J usage is TRBJ1-2; 8 bases line up with TRBD1. Germline CDR1 is SGHRS and CDR2 is YFSETQ. The length of the CDR3 is 14 residues. The V gene end was trimmed by 4 bases and the J gene end by 0 bases; junction bases not matched to a gene: 2. CDR3: CASSEQGANYGYTF. The CDR3 region has the DNA TGCGCCAGCAGCGAACAGGGGGCTAACTATGGCTACACCTTC. Full variable domain (remainder filled in from reference TRBV5-1 and TRBJ1-2): KAGVTQTPRYLIKTRGQQVTLSCSPISGHRSVSWYQQTPGQGLQFLFEYFSETQRNKGNFPGRFSGRQFSNSRSEMNVSTLELGDSALYLCASSEQGANYGYTFGSGTRLTVV.

The gene calls are TRBV18 and TRBJ1-3; a possible D gene is TRBD1 (5 bases). CDR3 length equals 16 residues. In germline, CDR1 is KGHSH, CDR2 LQKENI. V dropped 0 bases and J dropped 0 bases, with 9 bases sitting between them. In DNA form, the CDR3 reads TGTGCCAGCTCACCACCGGGGACGGTCTCTGGAAACACCATATATTTT. Its protein is CASSPPGTVSGNTIYF.

The chain employs TRBV28 and TRBJ1-1, with D unresolved. V was trimmed by 2 bases and J by 10 bases, leaving 20 bases between them. The CDR3 has 15 amino acids. Germline V CDR1 and CDR2: MDHEN, SYDVKM. DNA of the CDR3: TGTGCCAGCAGTTTAATGGGCAGCTACGTGGATGTAGCTTTCTTT. Translation: CASSLMGSYVDVAFF.

V is TRBV6-5 and J is TRBJ2-1, with TRBD2 matching over 7 bases. This CDR3 is 15 amino acids long. CDR1 and CDR2 from the germline V gene are MNHEY and SVGAGI. V was pared by 0 bases and J by 5 bases, with 4 bases of the junction left unmatched. The CDR3 spells CASSYSSGVNNEQFF. CDR3 nucleotide sequence: TGTGCCAGCAGTTACTCGAGCGGGGTTAACAATGAGCAGTTCTTC.

The V call is TRBV29-1, the J call TRBJ2-7; D is ambiguous. The ends were cut back, 4 bases at V and 7 bases at J, with 17 bases in the middle. The CDR3 is 13 amino acids. The germline V gene has CDR1 SQVTM and CDR2 ANQGSEA. The CDR3, as DNA: TGCAGCGTTGGGTACGGAACGGGCTGGGAGCAGTACTTC. Translation: CSVGYGTGWEQYF.

The V and J genes are TRBV5-4 and TRBJ2-7; no clear D gene. V shed 4 bases and J shed 3 bases, with 11 bases lying between them. Germline V gives CDR1 SGHNT, CDR2 YYREEE (reference sequence). The CDR3 extends over 13 amino acids. The CDR3 DNA follows: TGTGCCAGCAGCCGCGGAAATAACTACGAGCAGTACTTC. It codes for CASSRGNNYEQYF.

V usage is TRBV7-6 and J usage is TRBJ2-3; 7 positions agree with TRBD2. This CDR3 contains 15 residues. Germline CDR1 SGHVS, CDR2 FNYEAQ. The junction had 6 bases not matched to a gene; V was cut back by 2 bases and J by 4 bases. CDR3 in DNA: TGTGCCAGCAGCTTACAGGGAGGGAGGCCAGATACGCAGTATTTT. Amino acids: CASSLQGGRPDTQYF.

The CDR3 loop is CASSWGQGIGAFF. In DNA form, the CDR3 reads TGTGCCAGCAGTTGGGGACAGGGGATCGGAGCTTTCTTT. The rearrangement joins TRBV6-2 or TRBV6-3 to TRBJ1-1, with 10 positions matching TRBD1. CDR1 is MNHEY, CDR2 SVGEGT, per germline. This CDR3 comprises 13 residues. V trimming: 4 bases; J trimming: 10 bases; junction bases outside the gene matches: 6.

Turning to this clone: At one end, the junction sequence differs from germline, possibly due to a read error. The rearrangement uses TRBV5-1 and TRBJ2-1, with D possibly TRBD1 on 5 matching bases. CDR1 is SGHRS and CDR2 is YFSETQ in the germline V gene. The CDR3 totals 18 residues. Here the CDR3 reads CASTLTAPEKRSYNEQFF. In DNA form, the CDR3 reads TGCGCCAGCACCTTGACAGCCCCGGAAAAAAGATCCTACAATGAGCAGTTCTTC.

The table lists this clone with a few counts. V is TRBV21-1 and J is TRBJ2-2. TRBV21-1 is reported as a pseudogene. This CDR3 contains 9 residues. CDR3 DNA sequence: TGTGCCCGCAAAAAGGAGCTGTTTTTT. Protein product: CARKKELFF.

DNA for the CDR3: TGTGCCAGCAGCTCGGGGACAGGGTCGAGGTATGGCTACACCTTC. Translation gives CASSSGTGSRYGYTF. The V and J genes are TRBV5-4 and TRBJ1-2; 9 bases align to TRBD1. Germline V gene sequence: CDR1 SGHNT, CDR2 YYREEE (reference sequence). CDR3 length equals 15 residues. Trimming cost V 3 bases and J 5 bases; bases outside gene matches: 8.

Written as DNA, the CDR3 is TGTGCCAGCTCAAGAAACAGGGGGCTCTCTGGAAACACCATATATTTT. It specifies CASSRNRGLSGNTIYF. The chain couples TRBV18 to TRBJ1-3, with TRBD1 matching over 9 bases. The junction had 5 bases not matched to a gene; V was cut back by 5 bases and J by 0 bases. The CDR3 is 16 residues long. Germline CDR1 KGHSH, CDR2 LQKENI.